One sample yielded the 27 T cell receptor beta chains listed below, sequenced in a study of blood T cells in healthy people across ages. With a J-beta primer mix and a sample-barcoded 5' primer, a second PCR ran about 6 to 11 cycles. From the 5' RACE reads, TCRdb called clonotypes with MiXCR, one entry per CDR3 protein. Found here are roughly 800,000 distinct CDR3 sequences, just under 25% of them singletons; the top ten hold under 9.5%. The sample was also linked to a second study, of T cells of mothers and their children.

Sample: blood. These receptors all come from a boy younger than 18 in good health.

This clonotype was seen a single time. V gene TRBV20-1 combines with J gene TRBJ2-3, with 9 bases lining up with TRBD2. After removal of 6 bases from V and 3 bases from J, the junction contained 10 bases not matched to a gene. The CDR3 length is 15 residues. Germline CDR1 and CDR2: DFQATT and SNEGSKA (reference sequence). CDR3 amino acids: CSADKSGGSTDTQYF. CDR3 DNA sequence: TGCAGTGCCGACAAGAGCGGGGGGTCTACAGATACGCAGTATTTT.

This clonotype was seen only a few times. The chain carries TRBV13 and TRBJ2-1; the D call may be TRBD1 or TRBD2 (6 bases each). The CDR3 is 14 residues long. The V and J ends lost 1 base and 9 bases respectively, with 13 bases between them. Germline V CDR1 and CDR2: PRHDT, FYEKMQ (reference sequence). The chain's CDR3 is CASSLAERGAEQFF. The DNA of the CDR3 is TGTGCCAGCAGCTTAGCCGAGAGGGGGGCTGAGCAGTTCTTC.

In its sample, this clonotype was seen a few times. The CDR3 sequence: CASSSRDRVPYEQYF. For the CDR3, the DNA is TGCGCCAGCAGCTCCCGGGACAGGGTTCCCTACGAGCAGTACTTC. The chain uses TRBV5-1 and TRBJ2-7; 9 positions agree with TRBD1. The germline CDR1 and CDR2 sequences are SGHRS and YFSETQ. Germline trimming cut 3 bases from V and 2 bases from J; bases unmatched to any gene: 6. The CDR3 extends over 15 amino acids.

The chain combines TRBV6-2 or TRBV6-3 with TRBJ2-1; D possibly corresponds to TRBD2 (5 bases). V was shortened by 2 bases and J by 9 bases, with 11 bases between the two germline ends. Germline loops: CDR1 MNHEY, CDR2 SVGEGT. This CDR3 is 13 amino acids long. CDR3 DNA sequence: TGTGCCAGCAGTTACGACGGGGTAGGTGAGCAGTTCTTC. It codes for CASSYDGVGEQFF.

The V and J genes are TRBV11-2 and TRBJ1-2; possible D gene TRBD1, 5 bases. The V end was cut by 2 bases, the J end by 3 bases, with 10 bases between. This CDR3 comprises 14 residues. CDR1 SGHAT and CDR2 FQNNGV come from the germline V gene. The CDR3 coding sequence is TGTGCCAGCAGCTTATTTGACAGCTACTATGGCTACACCTTC. Translated: CASSLFDSYYGYTF.

V and J are TRBV13 and TRBJ2-4, with 8 nucleotides matching TRBD2. The CDR3 is 19 residues long. Unmatched junction bases numbered 14, after V lost 4 bases and J lost 0 bases. Germline assignment: CDR1 PRHDT and CDR2 FYEKMQ (reference sequence). The CDR3 sequence: CASSSTLAGGWLAKNIQYF. The CDR3 DNA is TGTGCCAGCAGCTCTACCCTGGCGGGGGGCTGGTTAGCCAAAAACATTCAGTACTTC.

V and J are TRBV13 and TRBJ2-7; D is perhaps TRBD1 or TRBD2 (5 bases each). The CDR3 has 17 amino acids. Germline values: CDR1 PRHDT, CDR2 FYEKMQ (reference sequence). The V end was cut by 0 bases, the J end by 5 bases, with 20 bases between. The CDR3 is CASSLGRWGSGVHEQYF. CDR3 in DNA: TGTGCCAGCAGCTTAGGCCGATGGGGGTCTGGCGTCCACGAGCAGTACTTC.

The chain combines TRBV28 with TRBJ2-3; 11 nucleotides line up with TRBD2. Per the germline V gene, CDR1 is MDHEN and CDR2 is SYDVKM. V shed 6 bases, J shed 0 bases, and the junction held 14 bases outside the gene matches. The CDR3 has 19 residues. The CDR3 DNA reads as TGTGCCAGCAGCCTAACCGGGACTAGCGGCTTCTCTAGCACAGATACGCAGTATTTT. Amino acid sequence: CASSLTGTSGFSSTDTQYF.

The rearrangement links TRBV10-3 to TRBJ2-7; D gene unclear. The ends were cut back, 6 bases at V and 0 bases at J, with 9 bases in the middle. Germline V gene sequence: CDR1 ENHRY, CDR2 SYGVKD. The CDR3 is 13 residues long. CDR3 coding DNA: TGTGCCATCAGCGCGAGTATCTCCTACGAGCAGTACTTC. This translates into CAISASISYEQYF.

The chain has TRBV20-1 and TRBJ2-6; the D is unclear. Germline CDR1 and CDR2: DFQATT and SNEGSKA (reference sequence). This CDR3 region has 14 residues. Trimming took 3 bases from V and 4 from J, leaving 10 bases between them. This chain's CDR3 is CSASVGGGANVLTF. The CDR3 coding sequence is TGCAGTGCTAGTGTCGGTGGGGGGGCCAACGTCCTGACTTTC.

This clonotype has a handful of counts. The chain links TRBV7-9 to TRBJ1-1; D call uncertain. This CDR3 spans 15 amino acids. V shed 2 bases and J shed 0 bases, with 10 bases lying between them. Germline CDR1 SEHNR, CDR2 FQNEAQ (reference sequence). The CDR3, as DNA: TGTGCCAGCAGCTTATACAGAGATATGAACACTGAAGCTTTCTTT. The encoded protein is CASSLYRDMNTEAFF.

The genes are TRBV19 and TRBJ1-5; D uncertain. The CDR3 has 15 amino acids. V lost 10 bases and J lost 6, with 22 bases in between. CDR1 is LNHDA and CDR2 is SQIVND in the germline V gene (reference sequence). This CDR3 is CATQLERTGGQPQHF. The DNA of the CDR3 is TGTGCCACCCAATTGGAGCGGACGGGCGGTCAGCCCCAGCATTTT. Variable domain in full (rest from reference TRBV19 and TRBJ1-5): DGGITQSPKYLFRKEGQNVTLSCEQNLNHDAMYWYRQDPGQGLRLIYYSQIVNDFQKGDIAEGYSVSREKKESFPLTVTSAQKNPTAFYLCATQLERTGGQPQHFGDGTRLSIL.

The chain uses TRBV12-5 and TRBJ1-5, with D maybe TRBD1 (5 bases). The CDR3 is made up of 17 amino acids. The ends were cut back, 2 bases at V and 4 bases at J, with 18 bases in the middle. Per the germline V gene, CDR1 is LGHNT and CDR2 is FRNRAP. The CDR3 coding sequence is TGTGCTAGTGGTTTGTGGGGGTCCCAGACTCAAAATCAGCCCCAGCATTTT. It codes for CASGLWGSQTQNQPQHF.

The V and J genes are TRBV12-3 or TRBV12-4 and TRBJ2-3; no firm D call. The CDR3 is 13 residues long. The germline V and J ends were trimmed by 7 bases and 0 bases, with 8 bases remaining between them. The chain's CDR3 is CASTEPSTDTQYF. CDR3 nucleotide sequence: TGTGCCAGCACCGAGCCCAGCACAGATACGCAGTATTTT.

This clonotype showed up just a few times. The chain joins TRBV2 to TRBJ2-2; 8 bases line up with TRBD2. This CDR3 has 16 residues. Germline V CDR1 and CDR2: SNHLY, FYNNEI. The V and J ends lost 2 bases and 4 bases, in that order; junction bases with no gene match: 6. The CDR3 nucleotides are TGTGCCAGCAGTGAACCCGGAGCGGGAGTCACCGGGGAGCTGTTTTTT. Its protein is CASSEPGAGVTGELFF.

This clonotype appeared a few times. The chain combines TRBV12-3 or TRBV12-4 with TRBJ2-1; 9 bases agree with TRBD2. The CDR3 has 15 residues. The V gene end was trimmed by 3 bases and the J gene end by 7 bases; junction bases not matched to a gene: 7. CDR3 residues: CASSFFLAGLNEQFF. DNA of the CDR3: TGTGCCAGCAGTTTTTTTCTAGCGGGATTAAATGAGCAGTTCTTC.

The rearrangement uses TRBV3-1 and TRBJ2-3, with TRBD2 matching over 7 bases. CDR1 is LGHDT, CDR2 YNNKEL, per germline (reference sequence). The CDR3 spans 16 residues. V lost 2 bases, J lost 1 base, and 6 bases stayed unmatched. The CDR3 is CASSQLLAGGTDTQYF. The DNA for the CDR3 is TGTGCCAGCAGCCAACTTCTCGCGGGGGGCACAGATACGCAGTATTTT.

V gene TRBV28 combines with J gene TRBJ1-6; D is undetermined. The germline gives CDR1 MDHEN, CDR2 SYDVKM. V was pared by 5 bases and J by 2 bases, with 10 bases between. CDR3 size: 15 residues. The chain's CDR3 is CASSQRVTYNSPLHF. CDR3 nucleotide sequence: TGTGCCAGCAGTCAAAGGGTAACCTATAATTCACCCCTCCACTTT.

This clonotype was seen a few times. The chain is built from TRBV6-1 and TRBJ2-1; 7 nucleotides align to TRBD2. Germline CDR1 is MNHNS and CDR2 is SASEGT. V dropped 6 bases and J dropped 8; count of bases not matched to a gene: 13. CDR3 length: 15 amino acids. CDR3 amino acids: CASRGLGLPGDEQFF. The DNA of the CDR3 is TGTGCCAGCAGGGGGCTGGGACTACCTGGCGATGAGCAGTTCTTC.

The rearrangement uses TRBV7-2 and TRBJ1-4; a possible D gene is TRBD1 (6 bases). V lost 5 bases and J 7 bases, leaving 14 bases between the germline ends. Looked up from germline, CDR1 is SGHTA and CDR2 is FQGNSA. The CDR3 extends over 14 amino acids. CDR3 DNA sequence: TGTGCCAGCAGCCCGAGGGGGGAGGCTGAAAAACTGTTTTTT. This encodes CASSPRGEAEKLFF. Filled out from reference TRBV7-2 and TRBJ1-4, the complete variable domain reads GAGVSQSPSNKVTEKGKDVELRCDPISGHTALYWYRQSLGQGLEFLIYFQGNSAPDKSGLPSDRFSAERTGGSVSTLTIQRTQQEDSAVYLCASSPRGEAEKLFFGSGTQLSVL.

This clonotype was counted a few times. V and J are TRBV6-1 and TRBJ2-2; D could derive from TRBD1 or TRBD2 (7 bases each). Trimming took 2 bases from V and 6 from J, leaving 16 bases between them. The V gene's germline CDR1 is MNHNS and CDR2 SASEGT. This CDR3 has 16 amino acids. The CDR3 spells CASSELGEGAAGELFF. The CDR3 DNA sequence: TGTGCCAGCAGTGAACTAGGGGAGGGGGCCGCCGGGGAGCTGTTTTTT.

This clonotype was seen only a few times. J is TRBJ2-5 and V is TRBV12-3 or TRBV12-4, with 8 bases lining up with TRBD2. The V gene end was trimmed by 1 base and the J gene end by 5 bases; junction bases not matched to a gene: 12. The CDR3 totals 17 residues. This CDR3 is CASSLGAASGLLETQYF. CDR3 sequence (DNA): TGTGCCAGCAGTTTAGGGGCGGCTAGCGGGCTGTTGGAGACCCAGTACTTC.

The chain is built from TRBV29-1 and TRBJ2-1; 7 positions match TRBD1. V shed 7 bases, J shed 4 bases, and the junction held 7 bases outside the gene matches. This CDR3 is built from 13 residues. Germline CDR1 and CDR2: SQVTM and ANQGSEA. The CDR3 loop reads CSGRDSLYNEQFF. In DNA, the CDR3 is TGCAGCGGCCGGGACAGTTTATACAATGAGCAGTTCTTC.

A note on this clonotype: One junction end does not reproduce the germline sequence, and a read error may be involved. This chain connects TRBV7-9 to TRBJ2-5, with D possibly matching TRBD2 (5 bases). The CDR3 runs to 15 residues. CDR1 SEHNR and CDR2 FQNEAQ come from the germline V gene (reference sequence). The DNA for the CDR3 is TGCGCCAGCAGCTCCCCTCACGGGGTTGAGGAGACCCAGTACTTC. This sequence encodes CASSSPHGVEETQYF.

The V call is TRBV6-6, the J call TRBJ2-7; possibly TRBD1 for D (6 bases). Germline-derived CDR1 and CDR2 are MNHNY and SVGAGI (reference sequence). V was cut by 2 bases and J by 2 bases, with 13 bases left in between. This CDR3 region has 15 residues. CDR3 nucleotide sequence: TGTGCCAGCAGTTACCGGTTTGAGGGGGCCTACGAGCAGTACTTC. Encoded protein: CASSYRFEGAYEQYF.

The sample holds a few counts of this clonotype. The chain uses TRBV7-8 and TRBJ1-1, with D maybe TRBD1 (6 bases). V shed 3 bases and J shed 2 bases, with 7 bases lying between them. The length of the CDR3 is 13 residues. Germline CDR1 and CDR2: SGHVS and FQNEAQ. Here the CDR3 reads CASSLGHNTEAFF. DNA of the CDR3: TGTGCCAGCAGCTTGGGACATAACACTGAAGCTTTCTTT.

The chain employs TRBV5-6 and TRBJ2-7; 12 bases agree with TRBD1. The CDR3 length is 16 residues. Trimming removed 0 bases from V and 2 bases from J; junction bases left unmatched: 3. Germline CDR1 is SGHDT and CDR2 is YYEEEE. The CDR3 sequence is CASSLGGQGATYEQYF. CDR3 nucleotide sequence: TGTGCCAGCAGCTTGGGGGGACAGGGGGCCACCTACGAGCAGTACTTC.